This T cell receptor (beta chain) was sequenced during a study of shared clonotypes between healthy human individuals. Findings and limits, study-wide: Some naive CD4 clonotypes, about 5.5%, turned up in common across several donors. The low donor count limited represented genetic and exposure-history diversity. Larger estimated richness was generally recorded for naive subsets relative to memory subsets.

Sequenced by immunoSEQ multiplex PCR; TCRdb stores in-frame clones only, minus some. The repertoire holds under 2.5 million clones, 80% to 95% seen once, with around 0.35% in the top ten. The table lists this clone with a count of one. What it binds is unknown. Sequenced sample: naive CD4+ T cells from PBMCs. As for subset: CD45RA+ positively selected. The TCR was taken from a man aged 18 to 30 in good health. Some clones in this sample may be carry-over from other donors' samples.

The CDR3 region is CASSLAVREQFF. The CDR3 DNA reads as TGTGCCAGCAGTTTAGCGGTCCGGGAGCAGTTCTTC. V usage is TRBV28 and J usage is TRBJ2-1; D is uncertain. The CDR3 runs 12 residues. Germline V gene lookup returns CDR1 MDHEN and CDR2 SYDVKM. V lost 2 bases, J lost 10 bases, and 9 bases lay in between.